These 5 T cell receptor beta chains originate from one sample sequenced in a study of tumor and adjacent non-tumor tissue in lung cancer. The template was RNA from unsorted bulk tissue. TCRbeta libraries were built with three rounds of nested PCR, modified from ARM-PCR. In TCRdb, the multiplex PCR reads were re-called with MiXCR into one record per CDR3 protein. Of approximately 150,000 distinct CDR3 sequences in the sample, around 65% were seen once. Sequencing was performed on lung tumor tissue. The receptors were gathered from a man in his 60s with small cell lung cancer.

The rearrangement links TRBV12-3 or TRBV12-4 to TRBJ1-5; 7 bases are shared with TRBD1. The CDR3 has 15 residues. After removal of 6 bases from V and 0 bases from J, the junction contained 5 bases not matched to a gene. The CDR3 sequence: CASRGGTVSNQPQHF. The CDR3 DNA reads as TGTGCCAGCAGGGGGGGGACAGTTAGCAATCAGCCCCAGCATTTT.

Details on this clonotype: One end of the junction fails to match germline, which may point to a read error. The rearrangement links TRBV6-6 to TRBJ1-1, with D unclear. The CDR3 contains 15 residues. The V gene's germline CDR1 is MNHNY and CDR2 SVGAGI (reference sequence). The CDR3 is CASSTSRGVYTGAFF. CDR3 bases: TGTGCCAGCAGTACTAGCAGAGGAGTTTACACTGGAGCTTTCTTT.

The V and J genes are TRBV20-1 and TRBJ1-4; D ambiguous. The V end was cut by 5 bases, the J end by 1 base, with 8 bases between. In germline, CDR1 is DFQATT, CDR2 SNEGSKA (reference sequence). There are 13 residues in the CDR3. CDR3 sequence: CSAPDLTNEKLFF. As DNA, the CDR3 is TGCAGTGCTCCGGACTTAACTAATGAAAAACTGTTTTTT.

This clonotype came up a few times. This rearrangement joins TRBV28 to TRBJ1-6, with a possible D match to TRBD1 (5 bases). The germline CDR1 and CDR2 sequences are MDHEN and SYDVKM. V lost 0 bases to trimming and J lost 7 bases, with 10 bases between them. The CDR3 has 15 residues. CDR3 DNA sequence: TGTGCCAGCAGTTTATGGACAGATTCGAATTCACCCCTCCACTTT. The encoded protein is CASSLWTDSNSPLHF.

This clonotype has only one observation. Likely a read error: the CDR3 ends without its conserved phenylalanine or tryptophan. The DNA is omitted, as the CDR3 cannot be located on it reliably, and the CDR3 follows TCRdb's listing. The rearrangement joins TRBV11-1 to TRBJ2-7; the DNA was not compared with TRBD1, the D call given in the table. Germline values: CDR1 SGHAT, CDR2 FQDESV (reference sequence). The CDR3 adds up to 12 amino acids, both ends counted. Here the CDR3 reads CTNSGQGREQYL.